This T cell receptor (beta chain) was recorded in a study of blood T cell repertoires in COVID-19. Turning to the study itself: Sites across the United States, Italy and Spain contributed samples from acute and convalescent COVID-19.

Measured with immunoSEQ multiplex PCR; TCRdb has only the in-frame clones, and not every one. In the table there are about 350,000 clones, over 75% of which are singletons. Assignment of participants to cohorts was predicated upon participant-reported clinical history. CDR1 LGHDT and CDR2 YNNKEL come from the germline V gene (reference sequence). The CDR3 spans 15 residues. The V end lost 0 bases, the J end lost 5 bases, and 8 bases lay between the germline ends. J is TRBJ1-6 and V is TRBV3-1 (or the pseudogene TRBV3-2), with TRBD1 as a possible D gene (5 bases). The source material was PBMCs or T cells enriched from blood (not recorded which). The receptor's source is a young woman who had recovered from COVID-19. The CDR3 nucleotides are TGTGCCAGCAGCCAAGAGGCGACAGATAATTCACCCCTCCACTTT. Amino acid sequence: CASSQEATDNSPLHF.